This is a list of T cell receptor beta chains from one sample in a study of shared clonotypes between healthy human individuals. Generated by immunoSEQ multiplex PCR, the TCRdb table keeps only in-frame clones and is missing some. The repertoire consists of some 2,500,000 clones, with over 85% occurring once and the leading ten covering about 0.39%. Sequenced input: naive CD4+ T cells from PBMCs. The receptor set was obtained from a man between 18 and 35 years old in good health. Some clones in this sample may be carry-over from other donors' samples. The CDR3 runs from the conserved cysteine through the conserved F or W. Fields, in order: V gene, J gene, D gene, clone size, CDR3 DNA, CDR3 protein. D genes are given only for firm matches. Not every row has a clone size; where given, it reads once, few, many or a size class.

TRBV5-6	TRBJ1-4	TRBD1	NA	TGTGCCAGCAGCTCTATGGCAGGGGGGGAAAAACTGTTTTTT	CASSSMAGGEKLFF
TRBV7-9	TRBJ2-2	NA	NA	TGTGCCAGCAGCCTGCGGATCCCCGGTGAAACCGGGGAGCTGTTTTTT	CASSLRIPGETGELFF
TRBV28	TRBJ2-6	NA	NA	TGTGCCAGCAGCCTTTTACGGTCCACCGGATCTGGGGCCAACGTCCTGACTTTC	CASSLLRSTGSGANVLTF
TRBV7-2	TRBJ2-3	TRBD2	NA	TGTGCCAGCAGGCCCGGTGTACTAGCGGGAGTTCGTGTCACAGATACGCAGTATTTT	CASRPGVLAGVRVTDTQYF
TRBV7-2	TRBJ2-5	NA	NA	TGTGCCAGCAGTCCATCTAGGGGGGAGACCCAGTACTTC	CASSPSRGETQYF
TRBV18	TRBJ2-7	NA	NA	TGTGCCAGCTCACCAGACCAGATCACCTACGAGCAGTACTTC	CASSPDQITYEQYF
TRBV12-5	TRBJ2-5	NA	once	TGTGCTAGTGGTTTGGCCGGCGAGACCCAGTACTTC	CASGLAGETQYF
TRBV5-1	TRBJ1-2	NA	NA	TGCGCCAGCAGCTTAGGGACGGCCTATGGCTACACCTTC	CASSLGTAYGYTF
TRBV10-2	TRBJ2-1	TRBD2	once	TGCGCCAGCAGCAGGACTAGCGGGGACAATGAGCAGTTCTTC	CASSRTSGDNEQFF
TRBV7-3	TRBJ2-5	NA	NA	TGTGCCAGCAGCCCCCGGACAGCGCGGGGGGAGACCCAGTACTTC	CASSPRTARGETQYF
TRBV5-1	TRBJ2-1	NA	NA	TGCGCCAGCAGCTTGGGTAGCACGAGCTCCTACAATGAGCAGTTCTTC	CASSLGSTSSYNEQFF
TRBV7-8	TRBJ2-4	NA	once	TGTGCCAGCAGCTTAGCCCTAAACATTCAGTACTTC	CASSLALNIQYF
TRBV5-1	TRBJ1-1	NA	NA	TGCGCCAGCAGCTTGGCCCGGGTTGAGACTGAAGCTTTCTTT	CASSLARVETEAFF
TRBV7-3	TRBJ2-5	NA	NA	TGTGCCAGCAGCTTAGGACCCATGGAGACCCAGTACTTC	CASSLGPMETQYF
TRBV6-1	TRBJ1-5	TRBD1	NA	TGTGCCAGCAGTGCCCACGACAGGGGGCTGGATCAGCCCCAGCATTTT	CASSAHDRGLDQPQHF
TRBV5-1	TRBJ1-1	NA	NA	TGCGCCAGCAGCTTGGTGCCGGGCGGGACTGAAGCTTTCTTT	CASSLVPGGTEAFF
TRBV5-5	TRBJ1-4	NA	NA	TGTGCCAGCAGCTTGTTTGGCGGGTGGGAAGATGAAAAACTGTTTTTT	CASSLFGGWEDEKLFF
TRBV6-5	TRBJ2-7	NA	NA	TGTGCCAGCAGGAGCGCCAGCGGAGTCTACGAGCAGTACTTC	CASRSASGVYEQYF
TRBV10-1	TRBJ2-5	NA	NA	TGCGCCAGCAGTGAGGCGACAGTCCAGGGGACCCAGTACTTC	CASSEATVQGTQYF
TRBV18	TRBJ1-1	NA	NA	TGTGCCAGCTCACCAGGGACGAACACTGAAGCTTTCTTT	CASSPGTNTEAFF
TRBV27	TRBJ2-7	TRBD2	NA	TGTGCCAGCAAATTGCTAGCGGTGGACGGGGGCGAGCAGTACTTC	CASKLLAVDGGEQYF
TRBV10-2	TRBJ2-5	NA	once	TGCGCCAGCAGTGAGGCGGAGTCGGGTGAGCAGTACTTC	CASSEAESGEQYF
TRBV9	TRBJ1-1	NA	NA	TGTGCCAGCAGCCACACGACGAACACTGAAGCTTTCTTT	CASSHTTNTEAFF
TRBV7-9	TRBJ2-7	NA	NA	TGTGCCAGCAGCAAAACAAACGCCCAATACGAGCAGTACTTC	CASSKTNAQYEQYF
TRBV14	TRBJ2-1	TRBD2	NA	TGTGCCAGCAGTCGAGCGGGACGAGGTGATTGGCAGTTCTTC	CASSRAGRGDWQFF
TRBV10-1	TRBJ2-3	TRBD1	NA	TGCGCCAGCAGTAGGACAGGGGACACAGATACGCAGTATTTT	CASSRTGDTDTQYF
TRBV6-6	TRBJ1-2	NA	NA	TGTGCCAGCAGTTGGGGAGGAGAGGACTATGGCTACACCTTC	CASSWGGEDYGYTF
TRBV4-2	TRBJ2-5	NA	once	TGTGCCAGCAGCCAAGAGCGGGGAGCGGAGACCCAGTACTTC	CASSQERGAETQYF
TRBV5-1	TRBJ2-3	NA	NA	TGCGCCAGCAGCTTGGAGGCAGCAGATACGCAGTATTTT	CASSLEAADTQYF
TRBV2	TRBJ2-2	NA	NA	TGTGCCAGCAGTGCTTGGCGACCGAACACCGGGGAGCTGTTTTTT	CASSAWRPNTGELFF
TRBV19	TRBJ2-7	TRBD1	NA	TGTGCCAGTAGTCGATCCGGGACAGGGGTCGAGCAGTACTTC	CASSRSGTGVEQYF
TRBV5-6	TRBJ1-1	NA	NA	TGTGCCAGCAGCCTCTTTTTGGGGCCGAACACTGAAGCTTTCTTT	CASSLFLGPNTEAFF
TRBV18	TRBJ2-1	TRBD2	NA	TGTGCCAGCTCAGCGACTAGCGGAAGGTACAATGAGCAGTTCTTC	CASSATSGRYNEQFF
TRBV9	TRBJ2-2	TRBD1	NA	TGTGCCAGCAGCGTAGGGACAGGAGCTGAGGCCGGGGAGCTGTTTTTT	CASSVGTGAEAGELFF
TRBV18	TRBJ1-1	NA	NA	TGTGCCAGCTCACCGTGGCAACCTCGGGTGGAGAACACTGAAGCTTTCTTT	CASSPWQPRVENTEAFF
TRBV25-1	TRBJ2-7	NA	NA	TGTGCCAGCAGGGATCCGGGACTGCGGGACGAGCAGTACTTC	CASRDPGLRDEQYF
TRBV6-6	TRBJ1-1	TRBD1	NA	TGTGCCAGCAGTGCCAGGACAGGGGCGAACACTGAAGCTTTCTTT	CASSARTGANTEAFF
TRBV5-1	TRBJ2-2	TRBD1	once	TGCGCCAGCAGCTTAGGACAGGGGGCCTTGAACACCGGGGAGCTGTTTTTT	CASSLGQGALNTGELFF
TRBV28	TRBJ2-7	TRBD2	NA	TGTGCGATCCTAGCGGGAGGTACCTACGAGCAGTACTTC	CAILAGGTYEQYF
TRBV27	TRBJ2-1	NA	NA	TGTGCCAGCAACCGAGGGCCCAATGAGCAGTTCTTC	CASNRGPNEQFF
TRBV29-1	TRBJ1-2	NA	NA	TGCAGCGCAGGTCGGGGGTCGGACTATGGCTACACCTTC	CSAGRGSDYGYTF
TRBV6-5	TRBJ1-1	TRBD1	NA	TGTGCCAGCAGTCCTAACAGGGGACCTAACACTGAAGCTTTCTTT	CASSPNRGPNTEAFF
TRBV19	TRBJ1-5	TRBD1	NA	TGTGCCAGCGCCCGACAGGGGTCATGGCAGCCCCAGCATTTT	CASARQGSWQPQHF
TRBV7-9	TRBJ2-2	NA	NA	TGTGCCAGCACCCGAGGGGCGCTGAACACCGGGGAGCTGTTTTTT	CASTRGALNTGELFF
TRBV18	TRBJ1-2	NA	NA	TGTGCCAGCACAACACAGGCTCAGGGGGGCTACACCTTC	CASTTQAQGGYTF
TRBV19	TRBJ1-5	NA	NA	TGTGCCAGTAGTATAGATCCAGGGAAGCAGAAACAGCCCCAGCATTTT	CASSIDPGKQKQPQHF
TRBV30	TRBJ1-5	NA	few	TGTGCCTGGAGTCCGGGCGGGGGCAATCAGCCCCAGCATTTT	CAWSPGGGNQPQHF
TRBV7-3	TRBJ1-3	NA	NA	TGTGCCAGCAGCTTAAATCCGGGAGTATCTGGAAACACCATATATTTT	CASSLNPGVSGNTIYF
TRBV5-4	TRBJ1-1	TRBD1	NA	TGTGCCAGCAGCTCGGGACAGGGGGACACTGAAGCTTTCTTT	CASSSGQGDTEAFF
TRBV6-1	TRBJ2-7	TRBD2	few	TGTGCCAGCAGTGAAGCGGGGGGGGCCTACGAGCAGTACTTC	CASSEAGGAYEQYF
TRBV10-3	TRBJ1-3	NA	NA	TGTGCCATCAGTGACTCAGGGGCCGGAAACACCATATATTTT	CAISDSGAGNTIYF
TRBV10-3	TRBJ2-2	TRBD1	NA	TGTGCCATCAGTGAGACCAACAGGGGGGACACCGGGGAGCTGTTTTTT	CAISETNRGDTGELFF
TRBV5-1	TRBJ2-3	NA	NA	TGCGCCAGCAGCTTGGAGGGACGGCATACCCCCTCAGATACGCAGTATTTT	CASSLEGRHTPSDTQYF
TRBV5-1	TRBJ2-3	NA	NA	TGCGCCAGCAGCCCCACTGGATGGGGCACAGATACGCAGTATTTT	CASSPTGWGTDTQYF
TRBV7-9	TRBJ2-3	NA	NA	TGTGCCAGCAGCTCACGGGACTCCCGAGATACGCAGTATTTT	CASSSRDSRDTQYF
TRBV14	TRBJ2-1	TRBD1	NA	TGTGCCAGCAGTCGGACAGGGGCGGTTCCTAAGAGCTCCTACAATGAGCAGTTCTTC	CASSRTGAVPKSSYNEQFF
TRBV11-3	TRBJ2-3	TRBD2	NA	TGTGCCAGCAGCTTAGCGGGAGGGAACACAGATACGCAGTATTTT	CASSLAGGNTDTQYF